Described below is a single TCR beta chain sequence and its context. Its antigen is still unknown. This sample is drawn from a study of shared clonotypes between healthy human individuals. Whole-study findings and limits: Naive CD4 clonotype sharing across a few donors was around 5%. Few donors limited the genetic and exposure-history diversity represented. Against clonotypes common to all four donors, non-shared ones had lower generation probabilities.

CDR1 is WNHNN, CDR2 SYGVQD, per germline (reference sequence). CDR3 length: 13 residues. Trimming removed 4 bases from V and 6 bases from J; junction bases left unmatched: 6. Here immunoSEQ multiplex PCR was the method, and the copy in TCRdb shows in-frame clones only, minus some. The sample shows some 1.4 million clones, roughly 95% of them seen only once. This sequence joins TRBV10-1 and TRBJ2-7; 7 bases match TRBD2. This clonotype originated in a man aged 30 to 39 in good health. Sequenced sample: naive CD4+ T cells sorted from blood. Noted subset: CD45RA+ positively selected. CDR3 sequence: CASSVAGVTEQYF. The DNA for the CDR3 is TGCGCCAGCAGTGTTGCGGGAGTAACCGAGCAGTACTTC.